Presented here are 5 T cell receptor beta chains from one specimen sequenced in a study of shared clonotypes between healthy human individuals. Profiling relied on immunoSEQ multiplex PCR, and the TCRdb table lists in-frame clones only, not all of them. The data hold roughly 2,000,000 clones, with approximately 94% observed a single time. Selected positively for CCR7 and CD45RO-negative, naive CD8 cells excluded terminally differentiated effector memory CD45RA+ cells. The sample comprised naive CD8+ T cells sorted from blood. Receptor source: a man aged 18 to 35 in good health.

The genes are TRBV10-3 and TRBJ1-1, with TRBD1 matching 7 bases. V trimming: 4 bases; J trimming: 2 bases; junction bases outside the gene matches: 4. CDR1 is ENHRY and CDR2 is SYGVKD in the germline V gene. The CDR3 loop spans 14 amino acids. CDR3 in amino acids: CAISGGDRNTEAFF. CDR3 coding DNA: TGTGCCATCAGTGGGGGGGACAGAAACACTGAAGCTTTCTTT.

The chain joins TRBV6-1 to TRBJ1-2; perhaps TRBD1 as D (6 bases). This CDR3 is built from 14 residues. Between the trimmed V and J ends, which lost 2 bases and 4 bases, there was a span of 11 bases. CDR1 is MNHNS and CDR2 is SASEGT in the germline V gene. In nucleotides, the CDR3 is TGTGCCAGCAGTGAAAGGGGGGAGAGCTATGGCTACACCTTC. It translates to CASSERGESYGYTF.

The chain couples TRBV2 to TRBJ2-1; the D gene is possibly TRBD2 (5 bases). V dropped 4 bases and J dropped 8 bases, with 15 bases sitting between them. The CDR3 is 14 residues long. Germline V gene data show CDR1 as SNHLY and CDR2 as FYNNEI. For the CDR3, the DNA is TGTGCCAGCAGTGGGGGAGAGGGTCGGCATGAGCAGTTCTTC. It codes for CASSGGEGRHEQFF. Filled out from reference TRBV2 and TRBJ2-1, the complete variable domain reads EPEVTQTPSHQVTQMGQEVILRCVPISNHLYFYWYRQILGQKVEFLVSFYNNEISEKSEIFDDQFSVERPDGSNFTLKIRSTKLEDSAMYFCASSGGEGRHEQFFGPGTRLTVL.

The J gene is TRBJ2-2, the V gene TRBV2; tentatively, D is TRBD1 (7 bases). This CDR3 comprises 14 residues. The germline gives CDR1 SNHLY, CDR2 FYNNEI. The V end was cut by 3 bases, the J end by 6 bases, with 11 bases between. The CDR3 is CASSDDREAGELFF. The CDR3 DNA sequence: TGTGCCAGCAGTGACGACAGGGAGGCCGGGGAGCTGTTTTTT. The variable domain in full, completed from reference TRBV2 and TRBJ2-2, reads EPEVTQTPSHQVTQMGQEVILRCVPISNHLYFYWYRQILGQKVEFLVSFYNNEISEKSEIFDDQFSVERPDGSNFTLKIRSTKLEDSAMYFCASSDDREAGELFFGEGSRLTVL.

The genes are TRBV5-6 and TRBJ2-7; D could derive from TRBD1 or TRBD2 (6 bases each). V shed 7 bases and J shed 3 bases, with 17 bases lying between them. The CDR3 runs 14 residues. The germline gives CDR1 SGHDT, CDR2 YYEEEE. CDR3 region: CASDKEGDFYEQYF. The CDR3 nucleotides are TGTGCCAGCGATAAAGAGGGGGACTTCTACGAGCAGTACTTC.